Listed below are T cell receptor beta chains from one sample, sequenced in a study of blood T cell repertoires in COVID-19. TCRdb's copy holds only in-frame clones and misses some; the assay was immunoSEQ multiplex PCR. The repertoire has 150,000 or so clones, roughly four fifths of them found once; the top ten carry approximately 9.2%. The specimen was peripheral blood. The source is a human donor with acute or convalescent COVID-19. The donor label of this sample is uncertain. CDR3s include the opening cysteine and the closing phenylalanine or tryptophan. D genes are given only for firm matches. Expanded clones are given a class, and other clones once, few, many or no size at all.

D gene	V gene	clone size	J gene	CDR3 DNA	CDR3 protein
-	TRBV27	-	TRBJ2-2	TGTGCCAGCAGCGGGGGTGCTGTAACCGCTAGGGAGCTGTTTTTT	CASSGGAVTARELFF
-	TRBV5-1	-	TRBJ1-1	TGCGCCAGCAGCTTGAACGGCGGATACACTGAAGCTTTCTTT	CASSLNGGYTEAFF
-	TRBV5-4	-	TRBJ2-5	TGTGCCAGCAGCCCCAGGGGACGGAAGACCCAGTACTTC	CASSPRGRKTQYF
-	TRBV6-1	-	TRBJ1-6	TGTGCCAGCAGTGGCTCCGCAGGGTCCTATACGGATTCACCCCTCCACTTT	CASSGSAGSYTDSPLHF
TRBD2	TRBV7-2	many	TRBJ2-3	TGTGCCAGCAGTTCGAGCGGGGAGGATACGCAGTATTTT	CASSSSGEDTQYF
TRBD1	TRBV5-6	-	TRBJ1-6	TGTGCCAGCAGCCGTCGACAGGGGACCTATAATTCACCCCTCCACTTT	CASSRRQGTYNSPLHF
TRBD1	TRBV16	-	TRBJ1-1	TGTGCCAGCAGCCGACAGGGGCCTAACACTGAAGCTTTCTTT	CASSRQGPNTEAFF
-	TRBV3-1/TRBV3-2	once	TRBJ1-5	TGTGCCAGCAGCCTGGAGTTCAATCAGCCCCAGCATTTT	CASSLEFNQPQHF
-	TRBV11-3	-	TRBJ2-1	TGTGCCAGCAGCTTAGAGGGGAGCACCTACAATGAGCAGTTCTTC	CASSLEGSTYNEQFF
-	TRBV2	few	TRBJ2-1	TGTGCCAGCAGATTTGGGACTGACTACAATGAGCAGTTCTTC	CASRFGTDYNEQFF
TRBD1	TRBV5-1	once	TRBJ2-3	TGCGCCAGCAGCCCCGGACAGGGAGCAGATACGCAGTATTTT	CASSPGQGADTQYF
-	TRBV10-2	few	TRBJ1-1	TGCGCCAGCAGTGACTTACATTCGAACACTGAAGCTTTCTTT	CASSDLHSNTEAFF
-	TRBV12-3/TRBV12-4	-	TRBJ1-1	TGTGCCAGCAGCCTCACGGGGACTGAAGCTTTCTTT	CASSLTGTEAFF
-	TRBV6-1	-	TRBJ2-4	TGTGCCAGCAGTGAAGGTTTGGGGCGGGGTCAGGCCAAAAACATTCAGTACTTC	CASSEGLGRGQAKNIQYF
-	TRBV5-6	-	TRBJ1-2	TGTGCCAGCAGCACGCGGGGCGCCGGGGGATATGGCTACACCTTC	CASSTRGAGGYGYTF
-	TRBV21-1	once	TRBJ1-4	TGTGCCAGCAGCCTCCCGGGACAGGGGCTAGGTGGAGGTGAAAAACTGTTTTTT	CASSLPGQGLGGGEKLFF
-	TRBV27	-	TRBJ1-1	TGTGCCAGCAGTTTAGGACAAACCTACACTGAAGCTTTCTTT	CASSLGQTYTEAFF
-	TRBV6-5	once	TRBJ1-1	TGTGCCAGCAGCCAGGACAGGAACACTGAAGCTTTCTTT	CASSQDRNTEAFF